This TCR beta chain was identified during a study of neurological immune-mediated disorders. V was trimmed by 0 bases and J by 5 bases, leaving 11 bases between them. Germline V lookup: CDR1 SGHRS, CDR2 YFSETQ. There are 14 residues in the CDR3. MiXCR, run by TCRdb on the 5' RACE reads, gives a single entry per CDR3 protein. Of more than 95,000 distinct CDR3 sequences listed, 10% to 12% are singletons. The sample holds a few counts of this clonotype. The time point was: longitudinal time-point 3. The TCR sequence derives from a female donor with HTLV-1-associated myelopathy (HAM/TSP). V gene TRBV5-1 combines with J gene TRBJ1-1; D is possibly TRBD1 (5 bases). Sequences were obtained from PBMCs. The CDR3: CASSLAEGRTEAFF. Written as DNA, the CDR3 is TGCGCCAGCAGCTTGGCGGAGGGGCGGACTGAAGCTTTCTTT.